The 32 T cell receptor beta chains below were found in one sample sequenced in a study of blood T cell repertoires in COVID-19. Measured with immunoSEQ multiplex PCR; TCRdb has only the in-frame clones, and not every one. The sample records over 80,000 clones, around 89% being singletons. The sequencing input was peripheral blood. These receptor sequences come from a man in his fifties with acute or convalescent COVID-19.

This clone has only a few counts. The CDR3 sequence: CASSPPVAGGQITGELFF. CDR3 DNA: TGTGCCAGCTCACCACCCGTAGCGGGGGGGCAGATCACCGGGGAGCTGTTTTTT. This chain joins TRBV18 and TRBJ2-2, with 11 bases fitting TRBD2. Germline CDR1 and CDR2: KGHSH and LQKENI. This CDR3 region has 18 residues. Trimming removed 0 bases from V and 4 bases from J; junction bases left unmatched: 7. Full variable domain (missing parts from reference TRBV18 and TRBJ2-2): NAGVMQNPRHLVRRRGQEARLRCSPMKGHSHVYWYRQLPEEGLKFMVYLQKENIIDESGMPKERFSAEFPKEGPSILRIQQVVRGDSAAYFCASSPPVAGGQITGELFFGEGSRLTVL.

The genes are TRBV5-6 and TRBJ2-5; 8 nucleotides align to TRBD2. Germline loops: CDR1 SGHDT, CDR2 YYEEEE. The CDR3 contains 15 residues. The trim removed 1 base at V and 5 bases at J, leaving 7 bases unmatched. In nucleotides, the CDR3 is TGTGCCAGCAGCTTGCTTCGGGGGGGCCGGGAGACCCAGTACTTC. Its translation: CASSLLRGGRETQYF.

The chain couples TRBV2 to TRBJ1-2; no reliable D call. V was shortened by 7 bases and J by 3 bases, with 9 bases between the two germline ends. The CDR3 extends over 12 amino acids. Germline V lookup: CDR1 SNHLY, CDR2 FYNNEI. CDR3 nucleotide sequence: TGTGCCAGCAAAGACCAGGACTATGGCTACACCTTC. This translates into CASKDQDYGYTF.

This chain uses TRBV11-3 with TRBJ2-2; 9 bases align to TRBD1. This CDR3 is 15 amino acids long. From germline, CDR1 is SGHNT and CDR2 YENEEA. V shed 4 bases, J shed 2 bases, and the junction held 2 bases outside the gene matches. CDR3 in amino acids: CASSSGQGNTGELFF. CDR3 DNA: TGTGCCAGCAGCTCGGGACAGGGTAACACCGGGGAGCTGTTTTTT.

The J gene is TRBJ2-2, the V gene TRBV14; D is possibly TRBD1 (6 bases). Per the germline V gene, CDR1 is SGHDN and CDR2 is FVKESK. The CDR3 has 17 residues. V lost 1 base to trimming and J lost 4 bases, with 16 bases between them. CDR3 in DNA: TGTGCCAGCAGCCAAGGCTGGTGGGGGCCTGGCACCGGGGAGCTGTTTTTT. It specifies CASSQGWWGPGTGELFF. Supplemented by reference TRBV14 and TRBJ2-2, the full variable domain reads EAGVTQFPSHSVIEKGQTVTLRCDPISGHDNLYWYRRVMGKEIKFLLHFVKESKQDESGMPNNRFLAERTGGTYSTLKVQPAELEDSGVYFCASSQGWWGPGTGELFFGEGSRLTVL.

The chain recombines TRBV28 with TRBJ1-4; D gene ambiguous. Germline V gives CDR1 MDHEN, CDR2 SYDVKM. The CDR3 is 14 amino acids. The V and J ends lost 10 bases and 3 bases respectively, with 15 bases between them. The CDR3 spells CATTPRRANEKLFF. DNA of the CDR3: TGTGCCACGACCCCCAGGAGGGCTAATGAAAAACTGTTTTTT.

The chain combines TRBV3-1 (or the pseudogene TRBV3-2) with TRBJ2-1, with 13 nucleotides matching TRBD2. The germline gives CDR1 LGHDT, CDR2 YNNKEL (reference sequence). The CDR3 consists of 18 residues. The junction had 13 bases not matched to a gene; V was cut back by 4 bases and J by 7 bases. The CDR3 reads CASSLRYTSGGAGNEQFF. As DNA, the CDR3 is TGTGCCAGCAGCCTCCGATACACTAGCGGGGGGGCAGGAAATGAGCAGTTCTTC.

The V call is TRBV11-2, the J call TRBJ1-1; unclear D gene. This CDR3 has 13 residues. V was clipped by 0 bases and J by 6 bases, with 8 bases between them. Germline loops: CDR1 SGHAT, CDR2 FQNNGV. CDR3 in DNA: TGTGCCAGCAGCTTAGATTGGGCAGCTGAAGCTTTCTTT. It is translated as CASSLDWAAEAFF. Looking up the rest from reference TRBV11-2 and TRBJ1-1 gives the full variable domain: EAGVAQSPRYKIIEKRQSVAFWCNPISGHATLYWYQQILGQGPKLLIQFQNNGVVDDSQLPKDRFSAERLKGVDSTLKIQPAKLEDSAVYLCASSLDWAAEAFFGQGTRLTVV.

The genes are TRBV5-1 and TRBJ1-2, with D possibly matching TRBD1 (6 bases). In germline, CDR1 is SGHRS, CDR2 YFSETQ. The V and J ends lost 3 bases and 8 bases respectively, with 17 bases between them. The CDR3 extends over 14 amino acids. CDR3 loop: CASSYQGQTEGYTF. CDR3 DNA sequence: TGCGCCAGCAGCTACCAGGGACAAACGGAGGGCTACACCTTC.

The chain links TRBV9 to TRBJ2-5, with TRBD2 matching over 10 bases. The CDR3 loop spans 15 amino acids. Germline lookup yields CDR1 SGDLS and CDR2 YYNGEE. Trimming at V came to 3 bases and at J to 1 base, leaving 3 bases not matched to a gene. CDR3 protein: CASSGLAGAQETQYF. Written as DNA, the CDR3 is TGTGCCAGCAGCGGCCTAGCGGGGGCCCAAGAGACCCAGTACTTC.

The chain employs TRBV7-3 and TRBJ2-7; TRBD2 matches at 9 bases. V shed 1 base and J 2 bases; nucleotides not matched to a gene: 6. Germline V gene sequence: CDR1 SGHTA, CDR2 FQGTGA. The CDR3 loop spans 16 amino acids. The chain's CDR3 is CASSLKSTSGAYEQYV. Written as DNA, the CDR3 is TGTGCCAGCAGCTTAAAATCGACTAGCGGTGCCTACGAGCAGTACGTC.

This sequence joins TRBV5-4 and TRBJ1-3; possibly TRBD1 for D (5 bases). Trimming took 4 bases from V and 0 from J, leaving 8 bases between them. Germline CDR1 reads SGHNT; CDR2 reads YYREEE (reference sequence). The CDR3 runs to 14 residues. The CDR3 here is CASSSQGSGNTIYF. In DNA, the CDR3 is TGTGCCAGCAGCAGTCAGGGCTCTGGAAACACCATATATTTT.

The genes are TRBV28 and TRBJ1-2, with D tentatively TRBD1 (5 bases). V lost 5 bases, J lost 3 bases, and 13 bases lay in between. This CDR3 is built from 14 residues. The germline CDR1 and CDR2 sequences are MDHEN and SYDVKM. DNA of the CDR3: TGTGCCAGCAGTGTACACGACAGATACTATGGCTACACCTTC. Its translation is CASSVHDRYYGYTF.

The J gene is TRBJ1-5, the V gene TRBV19; TRBD1 aligns across 10 bases. The V gene's germline CDR1 is LNHDA and CDR2 SQIVND (reference sequence). After removal of 2 bases from V and 6 bases from J, the junction contained 13 bases not matched to a gene. The CDR3 is made up of 18 amino acids. CDR3: CASSIPSGTGVRGQPQHF. DNA of the CDR3: TGTGCCAGTAGTATACCATCCGGGACAGGGGTCCGAGGTCAGCCCCAGCATTTT.

The chain joins TRBV7-8 to TRBJ1-2, with D unresolved. The germline gives CDR1 SGHVS, CDR2 FQNEAQ. The CDR3 covers 13 residues. V lost 5 bases and J lost 8, with 15 bases in between. The CDR3, as DNA: TGTGCCAGCAGCATAGGAGGGATTAGGGGCTACACCTTC. The encoded protein is CASSIGGIRGYTF.

CDR3 amino acids: CASSFGTGGNNQPQHF. The DNA of the CDR3 is TGCGCCAGCAGCTTCGGAACAGGGGGCAACAATCAGCCCCAGCATTTT. The chain has TRBV5-1 and TRBJ1-5; 9 bases align to TRBD1. Looked up from germline, CDR1 is SGHRS and CDR2 is YFSETQ. J was trimmed by 3 bases and V by 2 bases; bases with no gene match: 6. The CDR3 runs 16 residues.

This clone was detected once. The chain's CDR3 is CASSVALQAVGTAIEAFF. The DNA for the CDR3 is TGTGCCAGCAGCGTAGCCCTGCAGGCCGTCGGGACAGCTATTGAAGCTTTCTTT. The rearrangement joins TRBV9 to TRBJ1-1, with 7 bases fitting TRBD1. CDR1 and CDR2 from the germline V gene are SGDLS and YYNGEE. Trimming removed 0 bases from V and 7 bases from J; junction bases left unmatched: 18. The CDR3 has 18 residues. The entire variable domain, with the rest obtained from reference TRBV9 and TRBJ1-1, is as follows: DSGVTQTPKHLITATGQRVTLRCSPRSGDLSVYWYQQSLDQGLQFLIQYYNGEERAKGNILERFSAQQFPDLHSELNLSSLELGDSALYFCASSVALQAVGTAIEAFFGQGTRLTVV.

The V and J genes are TRBV28 and TRBJ2-3; 9 nucleotides align to TRBD2. CDR3 length: 13 amino acids. Germline assignment: CDR1 MDHEN and CDR2 SYDVKM. J lost 5 bases, V lost 8 bases, and 5 bases had no gene match. The CDR3 DNA reads TGTGCCAGCGGCGGGGGGGCCAAAGATACGCAGTATTTT. It translates to CASGGGAKDTQYF.

The rearrangement uses TRBV7-9 and TRBJ1-1; no definite D call. Germline CDR1 reads SEHNR; CDR2 reads FQNEAQ (reference sequence). CDR3 length: 13 amino acids. Trimming removed 0 bases at V and 8 bases at J, with 10 bases between. CDR3 sequence reads: CASSLAERLEAFF. DNA of the CDR3: TGTGCCAGCAGCTTAGCCGAGCGATTAGAAGCTTTCTTT. The full variable domain, completed using reference TRBV7-9 and TRBJ1-1, is DTGVSQNPRHKITKRGQNVTFRCDPISEHNRLYWYRQTLGQGPEFLTYFQNEAQLEKSRLLSDRFSAERPKGSFSTLEIQRTEQGDSAMYLCASSLAERLEAFFGQGTRLTVV.

The chain uses TRBV6-5 and TRBJ2-5; TRBD2 agrees at 7 bases. J lost 5 bases, V lost 5 bases, and 5 bases had no gene match. The CDR3 has 13 residues. Germline-derived CDR1 and CDR2 are MNHEY and SVGAGI. The CDR3 region has the DNA TGTGCCAGCAGTCGGACTAGAACCGAGACCCAGTACTTC. This sequence encodes CASSRTRTETQYF.

The chain recombines TRBV20-1 with TRBJ2-3; TRBD1 matches at 7 bases. Per germline, CDR1 DFQATT and CDR2 SNEGSKA (reference sequence). This CDR3 has 11 residues. The J segment lost 5 bases and the V segment lost 4 bases, leaving 0 bases of the junction unmatched. The chain's CDR3 is CSANRGDTQYF. CDR3 nucleotides: TGCAGTGCTAACAGGGGAGATACGCAGTATTTT.

The genes are TRBV5-8 and TRBJ1-2; TRBD1 is a possible D gene (6 bases). Trimming shortened V by 1 base and J by 8 bases, and 12 bases separated the two germline ends. This CDR3 contains 13 residues. The V gene's germline CDR1 is SGHTS and CDR2 YDEGEE. CDR3 amino acids: CASSLLPGEGYTF. DNA of the CDR3: TGTGCCAGCAGCTTGCTACCAGGGGAAGGCTACACCTTC.

The chain recombines TRBV7-2 with TRBJ1-6; TRBD1 aligns across 7 bases. This CDR3 is built from 15 residues. From germline, CDR1 is SGHTA and CDR2 FQGNSA. Trimming at V came to 1 base and at J to 12 bases, leaving 9 bases not matched to a gene. The CDR3 DNA sequence: TGTGCCAGCAGCTTAGATAAAGGGGCAGGGGGACCCCTCCACTTT. It translates to CASSLDKGAGGPLHF.

The V call is TRBV6-2 or TRBV6-3, the J call TRBJ1-2, with D tentatively TRBD1 (5 bases). Germline CDR1 and CDR2: MNHEY and SVGEGT. The V gene lost 6 bases and the J gene lost 7 bases, with 12 bases spanning the gap. This CDR3 spans 12 amino acids. The CDR3 here is CASRPGGAGYTF. DNA of the CDR3: TGTGCCAGCAGGCCTGGAGGGGCTGGCTACACCTTC.

V gene TRBV5-4 combines with J gene TRBJ1-3, with D perhaps matching TRBD1 (6 bases). V lost 4 bases to trimming and J lost 0 bases, with 14 bases between them. CDR3 size: 16 residues. The germline gives CDR1 SGHNT, CDR2 YYREEE (reference sequence). CDR3 sequence reads: CASSPGQRSSGNTIYF. The DNA of the CDR3 is TGTGCCAGCAGCCCCGGACAGAGGAGCTCTGGAAACACCATATATTTT.

The V call is TRBV14, the J call TRBJ1-1; 8 nucleotides match TRBD1. CDR3 length equals 13 residues. V lost 2 bases and J lost 11; bases outside the gene matches: 7. Germline assignment: CDR1 SGHDN and CDR2 FVKESK. CDR3 loop: CASSQFSGGLAFF. CDR3 DNA sequence: TGTGCCAGCAGCCAATTTTCAGGGGGCTTGGCTTTCTTT.

This chain links TRBV5-1 with TRBJ2-7, with 10 bases fitting TRBD1. V lost 4 bases and J lost 5; bases outside the gene matches: 6. The germline V gene has CDR1 SGHRS and CDR2 YFSETQ. This CDR3 region has 14 residues. CDR3 bases: TGCGCCAGCAGCGTGGGACAGGGGATCCACGAGCAGTACTTC. Its translation: CASSVGQGIHEQYF.

V and J are TRBV5-5 and TRBJ1-3, with 8 bases fitting TRBD1. In germline, CDR1 is SGHKS, CDR2 YYEKEE (reference sequence). The CDR3 runs to 14 residues. Trimming at V came to 4 bases and at J to 4 bases, leaving 4 bases not matched to a gene. This chain's CDR3 is CASSDRGAGNTIYF. DNA for the CDR3: TGTGCCAGCAGCGACAGGGGAGCAGGAAACACCATATATTTT.

V is TRBV3-1 (or the pseudogene TRBV3-2) and J is TRBJ1-1, with D uncertain. Trimming removed 4 bases at V and 0 bases at J, with 12 bases between. This CDR3 is 15 amino acids long. From germline, CDR1 is LGHDT and CDR2 YNNKEL (reference sequence). The CDR3 DNA sequence: TGTGCCAGCAGCCCCCTGATGACAATGAACACTGAAGCTTTCTTT. Its protein is CASSPLMTMNTEAFF.

This clone was seen a few times. The chain is built from TRBV27 and TRBJ2-6; D is unresolved. Germline V gene data show CDR1 as MNHEY and CDR2 as SMNVEV (reference sequence). This CDR3 is 14 amino acids long. V lost 7 bases to trimming and J lost 0 bases, with 7 bases between them. As DNA, the CDR3 is TGTGCCAGCACCCGGAGCTCTGGGGCCAACGTCCTGACTTTC. Amino acid sequence: CASTRSSGANVLTF.

This clone was seen only once. The gene calls are TRBV6-5 and TRBJ1-3; D is undetermined. CDR1 is MNHEY, CDR2 SVGAGI, per germline. The CDR3 runs 14 residues. V was pared by 4 bases and J by 0 bases, with 7 bases between. The CDR3 DNA reads TGTGCCAGCAGTTTTGGCAGCTCTGGAAACACCATATATTTT. As protein: CASSFGSSGNTIYF.

The chain links TRBV29-1 to TRBJ2-1, with D possibly being TRBD2 (7 bases). CDR3 length equals 15 residues. The germline gives CDR1 SQVTM, CDR2 ANQGSEA. Trimming pared 3 bases from V and 3 bases from J, leaving 15 bases between. The CDR3 DNA reads TGCAGCGTTGACCCTAGCGGCAGGGGCTACAATGAGCAGTTCTTC. Protein sequence: CSVDPSGRGYNEQFF.